Listed below are T cell receptor beta chains from one sample, sequenced in a study of type 1 and type 2 diabetes patients. From the multiplex PCR reads, TCRdb called clonotypes with MiXCR, one entry per CDR3 protein. Among approximately 260,000 distinct CDR3 sequences listed, 40% to 50% were seen once. Sequenced: peripheral blood mononuclear cells (PBMCs). The receptor source for this set is a man between 18 and 29 years old with type 2 diabetes. CDR3s include the opening cysteine and the closing phenylalanine or tryptophan. A D gene is named only where the DNA matches it firmly. Not every row has a clone size; where given, it reads once, few, many or a size class.

J | V | D | size | DNA | CDR3
TRBJ2-7 | TRBV27 | TRBD2 | once | TGTGCCAGCAGTTTGGGTGGGAGGGCCTCCCACGAGCAGTACTTC | CASSLGGRASHEQYF
TRBJ2-3 | TRBV13 | TRBD2 | . | TGTGCCAGCAGCGACCGGACTAGCGGTCGGCCAGATACGCAGTATTTT | CASSDRTSGRPDTQYF
TRBJ2-3 | TRBV2 | TRBD2 | . | TGTGCCAGCAGTCTCGAGCGGGGGTCAGCGGATACGCAGTATTTT | CASSLERGSADTQYF
TRBJ2-1 | TRBV28 | TRBD1 | . | TGTGCCAGCAGCGCGAATGACAGGGGACGCCACAATGAGCAGTTCTTC | CASSANDRGRHNEQFF
TRBJ2-7 | TRBV5-1 | TRBD2 | few | TGCGCCAGCAGTCTAACGGGGGGAAGGTCTAGCGGGTCGTACGACGAGCAGTACTTC | CASSLTGGRSSGSYDEQYF
TRBJ1-2 | TRBV15 | . | many | TGTGCCACCAGCAGAGAGGGAGTGTCTAGCTATGGCTACACCTTC | CATSREGVSSYGYTF
TRBJ2-5 | TRBV7-9 | . | . | TGTGCCAGCAGCTTTCGGCCAGGGTCCGAACGGGGTTGGGAGACCCAGTACTTC | CASSFRPGSERGWETQYF
TRBJ2-2 | TRBV15 | . | many | TGTGCCACCAGCAGAGAAGCAGGTGCAGGGACGCTGGCGACCGGGGAGCTGTTTTTT | CATSREAGAGTLATGELFF
TRBJ2-7 | TRBV13 | TRBD2 | . | TGTGCCAGCAGCTTAAGGACTAGCGGGAGCTCCTACGAGCAGTACTTC | CASSLRTSGSSYEQYF
TRBJ1-6 | TRBV6-5 | TRBD1 | . | TGTGCCAGCAGTTACTCTGGGACAGGGGATGGAAGATCACCCCTCCACTTT | CASSYSGTGDGRSPLHF
TRBJ1-6 | TRBV28 | . | few | TGTGCCAGCAGTTTATTTGCAGCTCCACCCCTCCACTTT | CASSLFAAPPLHF
TRBJ2-7 | TRBV7-8 | . | . | TGTGCCAGCAGCCCGGGCAGGAAAACCTACGAGCAGTACTTC | CASSPGRKTYEQYF
TRBJ2-1 | TRBV7-8 | . | many | TGTGCCAGCAGCTCTCAGGGTTACAATGAGCAGTTCTTC | CASSSQGYNEQFF
TRBJ2-1 | TRBV6-6 | TRBD2 | . | TGTGCCAGCAGATTAAATAGCGGGACGGGAGAGCAGTTCTTC | CASRLNSGTGEQFF
TRBJ1-2 | TRBV19 | . | few | TGTGCCTCCCGAAAGGGACCGGGCTATGGCTACACCTTC | CASRKGPGYGYTF
TRBJ2-1 | TRBV28 | . | . | TGTGCCAGCAGTCACAGGGATCAGTTCTTC | CASSHRDQFF
TRBJ2-3 | TRBV2 | . | . | TGTGCCAGCAGCCTTATATCAGCTAATACGCAGTATTTT | CASSLISANTQYF
TRBJ1-1 | TRBV6-5 | TRBD1 | . | TGTGCCAGCAGTTACCTCCTACTCCCTGCGGGACAGGGAGGTACTGAAGCTTTCTTT | CASSYLLLPAGQGGTEAFF
TRBJ2-1 | TRBV19 | . | few | TGTGCCAGTAGTATAAAACTCCTGAATGAGCAGTTCTTC | CASSIKLLNEQFF
TRBJ2-5 | TRBV7-9 | TRBD2 | . | TGTGCCAGCAGAGCGGGGCAAGAGACCCAGTACTTC | CASRAGQETQYF
TRBJ2-5 | TRBV19 | . | . | TGTGCCAGTAGTGGCAACGCGGGGCCTCAAGAGACCCAGTACTTC | CASSGNAGPQETQYF
TRBJ1-4 | TRBV19 | . | . | TGTGCCAGTAGTATTCGCGGGGAGGTGACGGTTGAAAAACTGTTTTTT | CASSIRGEVTVEKLFF
TRBJ1-1 | TRBV19 | . | . | TGTGCCAGTAGTGCCCCGGGAGGTAGCAACACTGAAGCTTTCTTT | CASSAPGGSNTEAFF
TRBJ2-7 | TRBV9 | . | . | TGTGCCAGCAGCCCCCAGAGTGTAGGGGACGAGCAGTACTTC | CASSPQSVGDEQYF
TRBJ2-3 | TRBV29-1 | . | . | TGCAGCGTTATTCCCCGGGCAGATACGCAGTATTTT | CSVIPRADTQYF
TRBJ2-1 | TRBV7-2 | TRBD2 | . | TGTGCCAGCAGCTCAAGACTAGCGGGGGGGAAGTGGGGTGGGTTCTTC | CASSSRLAGGKWGGFF
TRBJ2-7 | TRBV28 | . | once | TGTGCCAGCAGTTCCCCTGGGAGTCGGTTCTCCTACGAGCAGTACTTC | CASSSPGSRFSYEQYF
TRBJ2-7 | TRBV12-3/TRBV12-4 | . | . | TGTGCTAGTGGTCCCCCCCAGGGTACCTACGAGCAGTACTTC | CASGPPQGTYEQYF
TRBJ2-7 | TRBV20-1 | . | many | TGCAGTGCTAGGGGCGGGACAGCCTACGAGCAGTACTTC | CSARGGTAYEQYF
TRBJ2-7 | TRBV7-3 | TRBD1 | . | TGTGCCAGCAGCCTCCTGACAGGGATGGAGCAGTACTTC | CASSLLTGMEQYF
TRBJ2-1 | TRBV2 | TRBD2 | . | TGTGCCAGCAGTGAAAGGGCTAGCGGGCTTGATGAGCAGTTCTTC | CASSERASGLDEQFF
TRBJ2-2 | TRBV5-1 | . | . | TGCGCCAGCAGCTATCAGGGGACCACCGGGGAGCTGTTTTTT | CASSYQGTTGELFF
TRBJ2-5 | TRBV7-3 | . | . | TGTGCCAGCAGCCCGTCAGGGATACAAGAGACCCAGTACTTC | CASSPSGIQETQYF
TRBJ2-1 | TRBV19 | . | . | TGTGCCAGTAGTATTTCGGGGGACAATGAGCAGTTCTTC | CASSISGDNEQFF
TRBJ2-3 | TRBV20-1 | TRBD2 | . | TGCAGTGCTAGTATATCGAGCGGGGGGCTCACAGATACGCAGTATTTT | CSASISSGGLTDTQYF
TRBJ1-1 | TRBV5-1 | TRBD1 | few | TGCGCCAGCAGCCCTGAGGGGACAGGGGCAGTGAACACTGAAGCTTTCTTT | CASSPEGTGAVNTEAFF
TRBJ2-7 | TRBV27 | . | . | TGTGCCAGCAGCCTGACGGACCACACGTTTGTGGACTACGAGCAGTACTTC | CASSLTDHTFVDYEQYF
TRBJ2-5 | TRBV28 | . | . | TGTGCCAGCAGTTTGTGGGGTGCCGGTGACGAGACCCAGTACTTC | CASSLWGAGDETQYF
TRBJ1-4 | TRBV7-3 | TRBD1 | . | TGTGCCAGCAGTTCTTCCGGGACAGGCAAAAGGAAACTGTTTTTT | CASSSSGTGKRKLFF
TRBJ1-2 | TRBV19 | . | few | TGTGCCAGTAGTTTCGGACAGTGGTTAAACTATGGCTACACCTTC | CASSFGQWLNYGYTF